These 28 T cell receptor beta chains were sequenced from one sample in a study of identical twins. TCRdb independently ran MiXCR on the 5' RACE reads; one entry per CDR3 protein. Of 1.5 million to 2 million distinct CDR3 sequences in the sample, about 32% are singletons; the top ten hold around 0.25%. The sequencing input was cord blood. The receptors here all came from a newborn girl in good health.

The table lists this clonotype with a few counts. The CDR3 reads CASSQDWDRGYNEQFF. DNA for the CDR3: TGTGCCAGCAGCCAAGATTGGGACAGGGGGTACAATGAGCAGTTCTTC. V is TRBV3-1 and J is TRBJ2-1, with 11 bases identical to TRBD1. Germline CDR1 LGHDT, CDR2 YNNKEL (reference sequence). V was clipped by 0 bases and J by 4 bases; unmatched bases: 2. The CDR3 extends over 16 amino acids.

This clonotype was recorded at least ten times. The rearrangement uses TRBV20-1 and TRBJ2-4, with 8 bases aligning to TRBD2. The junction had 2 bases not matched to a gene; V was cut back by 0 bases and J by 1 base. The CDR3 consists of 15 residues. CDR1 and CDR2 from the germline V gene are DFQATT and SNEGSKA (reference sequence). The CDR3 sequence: CSARDQREAKNIQYF. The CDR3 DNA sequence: TGCAGTGCTAGAGACCAGCGGGAGGCCAAAAACATTCAGTACTTC.

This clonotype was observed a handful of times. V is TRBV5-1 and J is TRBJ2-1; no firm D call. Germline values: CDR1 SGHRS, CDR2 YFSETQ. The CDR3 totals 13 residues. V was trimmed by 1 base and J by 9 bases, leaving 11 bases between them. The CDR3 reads CASSLIQDGEQFF. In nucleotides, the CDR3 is TGCGCCAGCAGCTTGATTCAGGATGGTGAGCAGTTCTTC.

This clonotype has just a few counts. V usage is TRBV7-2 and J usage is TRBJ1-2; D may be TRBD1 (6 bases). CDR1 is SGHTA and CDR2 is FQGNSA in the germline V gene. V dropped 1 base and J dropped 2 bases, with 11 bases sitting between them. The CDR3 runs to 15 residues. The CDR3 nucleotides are TGTGCCAGCAGCTTAGTCGGGGGCCCCAACTATGGCTACACCTTC. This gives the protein CASSLVGGPNYGYTF.

The CDR3 is CASSFTPIAGGEQYF. The CDR3 DNA reads TGTGCCAGCAGTTTCACGCCGATTGCGGGAGGCGAGCAGTACTTC. The chain is built from TRBV28 and TRBJ2-7; 8 nucleotides agree with TRBD2. The CDR3 totals 15 residues. CDR1 is MDHEN, CDR2 SYDVKM, per germline. V shed 3 bases, J shed 6 bases, and the junction held 10 bases outside the gene matches.

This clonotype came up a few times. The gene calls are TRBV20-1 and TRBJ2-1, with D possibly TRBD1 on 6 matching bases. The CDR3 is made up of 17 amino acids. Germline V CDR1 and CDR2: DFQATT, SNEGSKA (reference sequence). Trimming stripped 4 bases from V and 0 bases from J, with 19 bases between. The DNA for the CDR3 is TGCAGTGCTATAGGGGCCACAACAGGGAGCTCCTACAATGAGCAGTTCTTC. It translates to CSAIGATTGSSYNEQFF.

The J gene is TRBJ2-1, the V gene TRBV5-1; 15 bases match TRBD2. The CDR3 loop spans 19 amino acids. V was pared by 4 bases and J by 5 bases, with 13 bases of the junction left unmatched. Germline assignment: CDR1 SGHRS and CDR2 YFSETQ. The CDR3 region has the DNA TGCGCCAGCAGCCCACGGACTAGCGGGGGGGCCAATCGCGACAATGAGCAGTTCTTC. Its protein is CASSPRTSGGANRDNEQFF.

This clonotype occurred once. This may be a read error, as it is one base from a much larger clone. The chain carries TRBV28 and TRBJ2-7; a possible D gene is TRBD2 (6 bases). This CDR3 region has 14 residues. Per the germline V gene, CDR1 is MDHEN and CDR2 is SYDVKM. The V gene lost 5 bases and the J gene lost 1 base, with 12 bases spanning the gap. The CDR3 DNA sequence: TGTGCCAGCAGTATCACCGGGAGTTCCTACGAGCAGTACTTC. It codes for CASSITGSSYEQYF.

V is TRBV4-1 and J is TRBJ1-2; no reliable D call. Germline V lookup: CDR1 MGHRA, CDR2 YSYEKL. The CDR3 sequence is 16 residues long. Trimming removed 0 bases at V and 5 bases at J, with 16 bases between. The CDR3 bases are TGCGCCAGCAGCCAAGATTTCGAACAGCGATTTTATGGCTACACCTTC. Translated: CASSQDFEQRFYGYTF.

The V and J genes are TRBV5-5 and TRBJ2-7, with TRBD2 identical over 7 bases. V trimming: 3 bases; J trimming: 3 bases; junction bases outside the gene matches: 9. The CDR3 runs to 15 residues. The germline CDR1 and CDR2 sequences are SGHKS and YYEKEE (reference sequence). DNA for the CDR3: TGTGCCAGCAGCTATCGTTCTAGCGGTCGCTACGAGCAGTACTTC. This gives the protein CASSYRSSGRYEQYF. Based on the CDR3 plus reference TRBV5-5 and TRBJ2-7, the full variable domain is DAGVTQSPTHLIKTRGQQVTLRCSPISGHKSVSWYQQVLGQGPQFIFQYYEKEERGRGNFPDRFSARQFPNYSSELNVNALLLGDSALYLCASSYRSSGRYEQYFGPGTRLTVT.

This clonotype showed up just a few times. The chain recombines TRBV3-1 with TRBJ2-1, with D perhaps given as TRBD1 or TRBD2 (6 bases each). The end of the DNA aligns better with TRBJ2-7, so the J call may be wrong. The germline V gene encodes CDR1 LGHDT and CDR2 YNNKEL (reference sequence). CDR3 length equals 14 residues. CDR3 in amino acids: CASSQRGPYNEQYF. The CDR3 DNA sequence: TGTGCCAGCAGCCAACGGGGGCCCTACAATGAGCAGTACTTC.

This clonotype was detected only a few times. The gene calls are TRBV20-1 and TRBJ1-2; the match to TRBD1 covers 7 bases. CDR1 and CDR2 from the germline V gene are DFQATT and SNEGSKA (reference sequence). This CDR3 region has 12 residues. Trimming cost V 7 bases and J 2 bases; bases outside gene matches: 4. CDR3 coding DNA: TGCAGTGACAAGACAGGGAACTATGGCTACACCTTC. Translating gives CSDKTGNYGYTF.

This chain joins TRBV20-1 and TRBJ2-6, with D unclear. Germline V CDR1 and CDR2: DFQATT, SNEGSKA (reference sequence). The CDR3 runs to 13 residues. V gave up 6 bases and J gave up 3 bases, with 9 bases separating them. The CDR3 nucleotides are TGCAGTGCCGTCCTTCTTGGGGCCAACGTCCTGACTTTC. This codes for CSAVLLGANVLTF.

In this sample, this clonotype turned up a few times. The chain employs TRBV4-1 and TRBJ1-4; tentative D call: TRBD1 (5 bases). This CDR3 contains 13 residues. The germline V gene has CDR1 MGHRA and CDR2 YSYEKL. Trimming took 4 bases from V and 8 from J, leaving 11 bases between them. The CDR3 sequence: CASSRVRTEKLFF. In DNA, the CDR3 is TGCGCCAGCAGCCGCGTTAGGACAGAAAAACTGTTTTTT.

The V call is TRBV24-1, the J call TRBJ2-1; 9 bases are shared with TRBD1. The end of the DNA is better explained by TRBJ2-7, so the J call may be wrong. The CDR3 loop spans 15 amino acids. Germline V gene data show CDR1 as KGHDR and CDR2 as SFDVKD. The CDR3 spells CATSDTGTGYNEQYF. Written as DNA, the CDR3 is TGTGCCACCAGTGACACCGGGACAGGGTACAATGAGCAGTACTTC.

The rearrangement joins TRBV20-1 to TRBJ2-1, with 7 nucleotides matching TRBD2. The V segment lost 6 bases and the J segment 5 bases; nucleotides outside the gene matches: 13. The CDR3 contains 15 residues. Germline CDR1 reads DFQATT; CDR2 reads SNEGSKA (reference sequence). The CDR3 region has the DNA TGCAGTGCCCAAAAAGCGGGGAGACTAAACAATGAGCAGTTCTTC. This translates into CSAQKAGRLNNEQFF.

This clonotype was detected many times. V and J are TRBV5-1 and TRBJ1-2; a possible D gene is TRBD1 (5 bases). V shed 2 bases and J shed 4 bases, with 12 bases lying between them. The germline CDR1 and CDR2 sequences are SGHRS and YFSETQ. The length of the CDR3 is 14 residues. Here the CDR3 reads CASSLPGTFYGYTF. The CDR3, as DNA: TGCGCCAGCAGCTTACCAGGGACCTTCTATGGCTACACCTTC.

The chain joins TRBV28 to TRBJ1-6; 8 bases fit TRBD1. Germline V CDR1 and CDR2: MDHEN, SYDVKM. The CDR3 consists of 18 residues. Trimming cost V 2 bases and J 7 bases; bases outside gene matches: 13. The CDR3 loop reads CASSLPPFGQGRNSPLHF. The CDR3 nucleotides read TGTGCCAGCAGTTTACCACCATTCGGACAGGGAAGGAATTCACCCCTCCACTTT.

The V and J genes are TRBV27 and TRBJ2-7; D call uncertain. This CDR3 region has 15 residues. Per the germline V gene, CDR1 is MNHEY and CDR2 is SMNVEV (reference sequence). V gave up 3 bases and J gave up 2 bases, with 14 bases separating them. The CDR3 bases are TGTGCCAGCAGTTTTCGACGGACGGCACCCTACGAGCAGTACTTC. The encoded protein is CASSFRRTAPYEQYF.

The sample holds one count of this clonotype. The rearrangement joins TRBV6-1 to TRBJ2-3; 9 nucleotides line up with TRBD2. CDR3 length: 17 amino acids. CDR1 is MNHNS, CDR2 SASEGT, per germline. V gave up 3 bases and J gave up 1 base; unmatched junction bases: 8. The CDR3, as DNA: TGTGCCAGCAGTGAGAGGGGGGAGCGGGGGGGCACAGATACGCAGTATTTT. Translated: CASSERGERGGTDTQYF.

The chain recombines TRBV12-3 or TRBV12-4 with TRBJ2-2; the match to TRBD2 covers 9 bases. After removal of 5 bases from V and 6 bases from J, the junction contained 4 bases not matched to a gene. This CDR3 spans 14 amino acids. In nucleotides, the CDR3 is TGTGCCAGCAGTAAGCGGGAGGACGCCGGGGAGCTGTTTTTT. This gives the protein CASSKREDAGELFF.

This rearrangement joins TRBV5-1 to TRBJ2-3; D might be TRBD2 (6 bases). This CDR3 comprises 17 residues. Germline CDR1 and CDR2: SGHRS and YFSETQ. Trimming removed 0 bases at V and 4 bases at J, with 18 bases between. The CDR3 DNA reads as TGCGCCAGCAGCTTGGCCCTGTCCAAGGGAGGCCCAGATACGCAGTATTTT. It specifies CASSLALSKGGPDTQYF.

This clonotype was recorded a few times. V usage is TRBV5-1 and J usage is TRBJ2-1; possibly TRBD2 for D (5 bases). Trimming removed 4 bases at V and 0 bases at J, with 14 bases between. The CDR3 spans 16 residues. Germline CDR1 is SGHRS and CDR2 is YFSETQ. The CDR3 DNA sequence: TGCGCCAGCAGCGCCCAAGTACGGGGCTCCTACAATGAGCAGTTCTTC. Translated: CASSAQVRGSYNEQFF.

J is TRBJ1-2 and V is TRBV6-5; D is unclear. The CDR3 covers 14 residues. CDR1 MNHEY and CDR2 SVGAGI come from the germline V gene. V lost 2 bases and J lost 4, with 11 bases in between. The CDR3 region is CASSYGRALYGYTF. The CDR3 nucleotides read TGTGCCAGCAGTTACGGGAGGGCCCTCTATGGCTACACCTTC.

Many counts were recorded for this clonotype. The CDR3 nucleotides are TGTGCCAGCAGCGGGAATAAAGGGCGACTAATGAAAAAACTGTTTTTT. Amino acid sequence: CASSGNKGRLMKKLFF. V is TRBV11-2 and J is TRBJ1-4; D ambiguous. Deletions cut 5 bases from V and 9 bases from J, with 22 bases between. The CDR3 runs 16 residues. In germline, CDR1 is SGHAT, CDR2 FQNNGV. The full variable domain, completed using reference TRBV11-2 and TRBJ1-4, is EAGVAQSPRYKIIEKRQSVAFWCNPISGHATLYWYQQILGQGPKLLIQFQNNGVVDDSQLPKDRFSAERLKGVDSTLKIQPAKLEDSAVYLCASSGNKGRLMKKLFFGSGTQLSVL.

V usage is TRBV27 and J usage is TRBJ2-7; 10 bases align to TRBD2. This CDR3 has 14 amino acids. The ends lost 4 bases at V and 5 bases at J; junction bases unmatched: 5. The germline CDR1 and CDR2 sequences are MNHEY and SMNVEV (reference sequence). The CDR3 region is CASSWSSGSHEQYF. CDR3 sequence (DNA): TGTGCCAGCAGTTGGTCTAGCGGGAGTCACGAGCAGTACTTC.

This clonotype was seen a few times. The CDR3 spells CASSLWGLNTEAFF. CDR3 DNA sequence: TGTGCCAGCAGTTTATGGGGTTTGAACACTGAAGCTTTCTTT. The V call is TRBV27, the J call TRBJ1-1, with D hard to call. With 1 base removed from V and 0 bases from J, the gap between germline ends came to 6 bases. CDR3 length equals 14 residues. CDR1 and CDR2 (germline): MNHEY, SMNVEV (reference sequence).

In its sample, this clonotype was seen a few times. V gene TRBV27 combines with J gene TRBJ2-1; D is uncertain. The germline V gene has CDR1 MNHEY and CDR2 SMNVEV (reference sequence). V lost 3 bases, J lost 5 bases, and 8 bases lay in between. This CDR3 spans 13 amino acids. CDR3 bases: TGTGCCAGCAGTTTTAGGCGGCACAATGAGCAGTTCTTC. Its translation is CASSFRRHNEQFF.